Given below is one T cell receptor (beta chain) in context. The CDR3 is 11 amino acids. V was clipped by 3 bases and J by 15 bases, with 13 bases between them. CDR1 SGHRS and CDR2 YFSETQ come from the germline V gene. Per the authors' pipeline: Estimated nucleated cell counts came from reference gene primer amplification. The method was immunoSEQ multiplex PCR; TCRdb's version includes in-frame clones alone and lacks a portion of them. V, J and clone size were drawn from that table, and D and trimming were deduced from the DNA. In the table there are roughly 250,000 clones, approximately 80% of which are singletons. These data come from a study of blood T cell repertoires in COVID-19.

Sequencing used peripheral blood. The receptor's source is a woman aged 80 or older with active or convalescent COVID-19. This chain links TRBV5-1 with TRBJ2-1; D unresolved. The CDR3 region has the DNA TGCGCCAGCAGCTCTCAGTCAAATCGGTTCTTC. Amino acids: CASSSQSNRFF. Supplemented by reference TRBV5-1 and TRBJ2-1, the full variable domain reads KAGVTQTPRYLIKTRGQQVTLSCSPISGHRSVSWYQQTPGQGLQFLFEYFSETQRNKGNFPGRFSGRQFSNSRSEMNVSTLELGDSALYLCASSSQSNRFFGPGTRLTVL.